The entry below describes one T cell receptor (beta chain). The data originate from a study of blood T cell repertoires in COVID-19. TCRdb's table, derived via immunoSEQ multiplex PCR, lists solely in-frame clones and lacks some. The repertoire holds 500,000 to 600,000 clones, with about 88% as singletons. This TCR came from a woman aged 45-60 years with COVID-19, enrolled during active disease. The material sequenced was peripheral blood.

The CDR3, as DNA: TGTGCCAGCAGCCAAGATCTTGGTAGCGCGAAGACCCAGTACTTC. Translated: CASSQDLGSAKTQYF. V usage is TRBV14 and J usage is TRBJ2-5, with TRBD2 as a possible D gene (5 bases). V lost 0 bases, J lost 6 bases, and 14 bases lay in between. The CDR3 sequence is 15 residues long. Germline V gives CDR1 SGHDN, CDR2 FVKESK. The full variable domain, completed using reference TRBV14 and TRBJ2-5, is EAGVTQFPSHSVIEKGQTVTLRCDPISGHDNLYWYRRVMGKEIKFLLHFVKESKQDESGMPNNRFLAERTGGTYSTLKVQPAELEDSGVYFCASSQDLGSAKTQYFGPGTRLLVL.